This TCR beta chain was sequenced during a study of Ad26.COV2.S vaccination and SARS-CoV-2 variants. The treatment was: some 20 received Ad26.COV2.S at low or high dose, single or two shots; 5 received placebo; per-sample allocation not given. Collection of the samples took place on day 63 after the first injection of vaccine or placebo. Sequencing used immunoSEQ multiplex PCR; TCRdb keeps in-frame clones, though not all of them. Among about 460,000 clones listed, 80% to 90% were seen once. This clonotype originated in a person between 18 and 60 years old who received the Ad26.COV2.S COVID-19 vaccine or a placebo. Sequencing used peripheral blood, obtained in a trial of Ad26.COV2.S vaccine versus placebo.

The CDR3 loop is CASSPAGLAEFSYEQYF. CDR3 coding DNA: TGTGCCAGCAGCCCTGCGGGGCTAGCGGAGTTCTCCTACGAGCAGTACTTC. V is TRBV5-6 and J is TRBJ2-7; 7 positions match TRBD2. This CDR3 has 17 amino acids. CDR1 SGHDT and CDR2 YYEEEE come from the germline V gene. Losses at the gene ends were 4 bases for V and 0 bases for J; bases not matched to a gene: 13.